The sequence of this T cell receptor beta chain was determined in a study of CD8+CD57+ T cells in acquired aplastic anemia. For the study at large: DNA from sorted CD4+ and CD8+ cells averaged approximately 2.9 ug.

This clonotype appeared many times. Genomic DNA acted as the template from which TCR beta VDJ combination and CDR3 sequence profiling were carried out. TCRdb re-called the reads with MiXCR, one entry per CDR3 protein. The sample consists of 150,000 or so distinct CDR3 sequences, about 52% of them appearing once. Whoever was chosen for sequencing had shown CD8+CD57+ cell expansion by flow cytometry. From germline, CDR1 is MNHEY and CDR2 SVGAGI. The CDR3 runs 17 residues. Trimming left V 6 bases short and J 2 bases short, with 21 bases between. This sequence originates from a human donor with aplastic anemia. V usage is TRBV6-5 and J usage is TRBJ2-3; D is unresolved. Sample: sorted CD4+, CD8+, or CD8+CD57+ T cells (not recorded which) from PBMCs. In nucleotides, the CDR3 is TGTGCCAGCAGCTACCTTGGGCCCCTATGGGACACAGATACGCAGTATTTT. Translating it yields CASSYLGPLWDTDTQYF.